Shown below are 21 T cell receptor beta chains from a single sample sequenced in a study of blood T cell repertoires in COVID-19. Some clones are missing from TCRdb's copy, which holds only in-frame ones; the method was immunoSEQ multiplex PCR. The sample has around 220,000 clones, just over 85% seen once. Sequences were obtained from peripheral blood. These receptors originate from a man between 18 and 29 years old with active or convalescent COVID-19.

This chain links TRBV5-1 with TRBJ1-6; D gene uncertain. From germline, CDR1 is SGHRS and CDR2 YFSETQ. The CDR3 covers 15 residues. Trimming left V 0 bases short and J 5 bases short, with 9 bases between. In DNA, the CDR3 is TGCGCCAGCAGCTTGGGGGCCGTAGATAATTCACCCCTCCACTTT. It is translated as CASSLGAVDNSPLHF.

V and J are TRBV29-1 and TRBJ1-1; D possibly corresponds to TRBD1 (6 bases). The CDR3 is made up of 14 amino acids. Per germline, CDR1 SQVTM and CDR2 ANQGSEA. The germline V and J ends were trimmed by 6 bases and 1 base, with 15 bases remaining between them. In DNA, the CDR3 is TGCAGCGTGGCAACCGGGACAACGAACACTGAAGCTTTCTTT. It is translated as CSVATGTTNTEAFF.

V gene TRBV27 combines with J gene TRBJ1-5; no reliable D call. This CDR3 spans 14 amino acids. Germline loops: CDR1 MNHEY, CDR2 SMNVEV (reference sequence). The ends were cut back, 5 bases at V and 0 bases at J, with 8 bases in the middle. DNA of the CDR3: TGTGCCAGCAGTGCAGGAAATAGCAATCAGCCCCAGCATTTT. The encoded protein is CASSAGNSNQPQHF.

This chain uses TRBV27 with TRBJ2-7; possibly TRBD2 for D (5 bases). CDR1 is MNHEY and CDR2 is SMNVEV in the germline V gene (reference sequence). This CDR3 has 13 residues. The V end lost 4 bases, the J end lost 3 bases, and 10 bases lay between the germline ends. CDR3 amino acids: CASSSDYSYEQYF. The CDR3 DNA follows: TGTGCCAGCAGTTCCGACTATAGCTACGAGCAGTACTTC.

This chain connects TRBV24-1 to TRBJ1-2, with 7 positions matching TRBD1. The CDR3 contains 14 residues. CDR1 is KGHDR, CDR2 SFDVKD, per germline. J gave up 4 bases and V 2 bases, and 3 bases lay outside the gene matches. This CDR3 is CATSDWDSSYGYTF. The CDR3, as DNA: TGTGCCACCAGTGATTGGGACAGCTCCTATGGCTACACCTTC.

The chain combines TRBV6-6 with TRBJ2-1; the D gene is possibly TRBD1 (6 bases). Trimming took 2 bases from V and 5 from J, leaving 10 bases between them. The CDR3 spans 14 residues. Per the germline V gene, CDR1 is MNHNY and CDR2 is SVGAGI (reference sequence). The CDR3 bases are TGTGCCAGCAGTTACCAGGACAGACACAATGAGCAGTTCTTC. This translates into CASSYQDRHNEQFF.

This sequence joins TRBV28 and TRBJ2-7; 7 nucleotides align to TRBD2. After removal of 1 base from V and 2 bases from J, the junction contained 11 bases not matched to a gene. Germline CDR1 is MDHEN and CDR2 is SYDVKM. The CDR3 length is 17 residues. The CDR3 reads CASSLYLLAKYPYEQYF. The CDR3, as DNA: TGTGCCAGCAGTTTATACCTACTAGCGAAGTATCCCTACGAGCAGTACTTC.

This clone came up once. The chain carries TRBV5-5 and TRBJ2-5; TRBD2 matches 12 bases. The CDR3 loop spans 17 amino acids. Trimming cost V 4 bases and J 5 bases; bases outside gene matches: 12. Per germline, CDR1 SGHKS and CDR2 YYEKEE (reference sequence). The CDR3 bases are TGTGCCAGCAGCGGGGTTCGACTAGCGGGAGTGGGTGAGACCCAGTACTTC. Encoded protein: CASSGVRLAGVGETQYF.

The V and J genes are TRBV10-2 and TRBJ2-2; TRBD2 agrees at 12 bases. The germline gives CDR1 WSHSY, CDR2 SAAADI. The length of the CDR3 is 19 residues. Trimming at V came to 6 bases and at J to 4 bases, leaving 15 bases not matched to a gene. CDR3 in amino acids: CASSARLLAGGRVTGELFF. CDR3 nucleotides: TGCGCCAGCAGCGCGCGGTTACTAGCGGGAGGACGTGTCACCGGGGAGCTGTTTTTT.

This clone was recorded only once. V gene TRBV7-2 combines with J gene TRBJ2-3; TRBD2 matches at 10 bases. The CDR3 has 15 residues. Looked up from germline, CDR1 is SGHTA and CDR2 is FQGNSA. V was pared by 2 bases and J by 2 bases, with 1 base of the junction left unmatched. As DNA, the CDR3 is TGTGCCAGCAGCTTAACTAGCGGGGTCACAGATACGCAGTATTTT. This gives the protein CASSLTSGVTDTQYF.

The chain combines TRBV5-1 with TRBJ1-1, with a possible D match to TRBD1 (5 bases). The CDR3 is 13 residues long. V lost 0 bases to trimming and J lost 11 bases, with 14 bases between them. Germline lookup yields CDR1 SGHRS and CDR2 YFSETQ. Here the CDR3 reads CASSLAGGIGAFF. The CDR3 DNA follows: TGCGCCAGCAGCTTGGCCGGGGGAATAGGGGCTTTCTTT.

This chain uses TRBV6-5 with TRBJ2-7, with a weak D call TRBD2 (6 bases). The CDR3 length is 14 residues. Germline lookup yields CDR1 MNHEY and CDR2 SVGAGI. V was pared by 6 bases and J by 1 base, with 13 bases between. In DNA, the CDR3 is TGTGCCAGCAGCCGCGGGGCCCTTTCCTACGAGCAGTACTTC. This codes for CASSRGALSYEQYF.

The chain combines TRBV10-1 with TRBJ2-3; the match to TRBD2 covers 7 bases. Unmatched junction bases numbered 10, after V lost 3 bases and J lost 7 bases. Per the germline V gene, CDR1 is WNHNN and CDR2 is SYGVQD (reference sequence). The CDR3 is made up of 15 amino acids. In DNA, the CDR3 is TGCGCCAGCAGTGATCCCGCGGGAGAGGGGAATACGCAGTATTTT. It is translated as CASSDPAGEGNTQYF.

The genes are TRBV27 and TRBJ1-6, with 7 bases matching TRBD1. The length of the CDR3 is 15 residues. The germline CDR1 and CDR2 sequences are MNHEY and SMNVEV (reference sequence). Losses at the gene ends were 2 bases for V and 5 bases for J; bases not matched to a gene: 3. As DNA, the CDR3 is TGTGCCAGCAGTTTAGAAGGGGGCGATAATTCACCCCTCCACTTT. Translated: CASSLEGGDNSPLHF.

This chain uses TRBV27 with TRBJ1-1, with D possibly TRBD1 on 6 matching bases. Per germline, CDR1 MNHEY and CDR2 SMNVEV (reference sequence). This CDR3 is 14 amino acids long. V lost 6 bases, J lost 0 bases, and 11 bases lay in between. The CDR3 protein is CASSRTVMNTEAFF. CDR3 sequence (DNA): TGTGCCAGCAGCCGGACAGTGATGAACACTGAAGCTTTCTTT.

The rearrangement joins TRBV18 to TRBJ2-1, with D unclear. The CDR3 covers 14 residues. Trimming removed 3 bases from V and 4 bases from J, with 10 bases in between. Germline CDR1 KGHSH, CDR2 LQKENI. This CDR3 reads CASSPRSDYNEQFF. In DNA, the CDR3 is TGTGCCAGCTCACCTAGAAGCGATTACAATGAGCAGTTCTTC.

The CDR3 loop is CASSEDGYNQPQHF. CDR3 bases: TGTGCCAGCAGTGAAGACGGGTACAATCAGCCCCAGCATTTT. J is TRBJ1-5 and V is TRBV6-1; D not resolved. This CDR3 contains 14 residues. Germline CDR1 MNHNS, CDR2 SASEGT. V was clipped by 1 base and J by 3 bases, with 7 bases between them.

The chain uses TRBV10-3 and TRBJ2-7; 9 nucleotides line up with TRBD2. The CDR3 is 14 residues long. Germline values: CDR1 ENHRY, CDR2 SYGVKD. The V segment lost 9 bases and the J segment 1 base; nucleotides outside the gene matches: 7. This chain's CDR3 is CAIASTSGSYEQYF. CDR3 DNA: TGTGCCATAGCCTCGACTAGCGGTTCCTACGAGCAGTACTTC.

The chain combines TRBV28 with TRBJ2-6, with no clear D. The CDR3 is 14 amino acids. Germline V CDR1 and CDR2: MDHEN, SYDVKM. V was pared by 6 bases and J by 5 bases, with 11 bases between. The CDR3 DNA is TGTGCCAGCAGCCTAGGAGCGAGGGCCAACGTCCTGACTTTC. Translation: CASSLGARANVLTF.

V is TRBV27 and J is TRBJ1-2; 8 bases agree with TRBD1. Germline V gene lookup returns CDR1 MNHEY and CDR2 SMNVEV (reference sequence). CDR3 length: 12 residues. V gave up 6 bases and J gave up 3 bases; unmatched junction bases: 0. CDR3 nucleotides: TGTGCCAGCAGACAGGGGGACTATGGCTACACCTTC. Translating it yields CASRQGDYGYTF.

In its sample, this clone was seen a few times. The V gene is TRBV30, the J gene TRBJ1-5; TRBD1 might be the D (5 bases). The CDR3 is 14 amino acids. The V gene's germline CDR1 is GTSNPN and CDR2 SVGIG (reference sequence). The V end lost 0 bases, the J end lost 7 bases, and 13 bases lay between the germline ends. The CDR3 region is CAWSVRAGTQPQHF. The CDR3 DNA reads TGTGCCTGGAGTGTACGGGCGGGGACCCAGCCCCAGCATTTT.